This T cell receptor (beta chain) is from a study of T cells in Graves' hyperthyroidism and ophthalmopathy. This clonotype showed up many times. The V gene's germline CDR1 is SGHRS and CDR2 YFSETQ. The length of the CDR3 is 16 residues. V gave up 6 bases and J gave up 0 bases; unmatched junction bases: 9. Authors of the study amplified TCR beta CDR3 regions from RNA transcripts. In the first-round RT-PCR of the TCR CDR3, the HTBI primer set was used. Each CDR3 protein gets one entry after TCRdb re-called the multiplex PCR reads with MiXCR. The sample has some 650,000 distinct CDR3 sequences, approximately 15% seen once. A Clinical Activity Score of at least 3, a NOSPECS grade of at least 4 and a duration under 3 months were recorded in the ophthalmopathy patients. The study left out patients who had uncontrolled infection, other autoimmune disease, pregnancy or lactation.

Sequenced material: blood. The TCR was taken from a middle-aged woman with Graves' ophthalmopathy. The chain has TRBV5-1 and TRBJ2-3; 8 positions agree with TRBD1. The CDR3 sequence: CASNSGTGFSTDTQYF. In nucleotides, the CDR3 is TGCGCCAGCAACTCCGGGACAGGATTTAGCACAGATACGCAGTATTTT.